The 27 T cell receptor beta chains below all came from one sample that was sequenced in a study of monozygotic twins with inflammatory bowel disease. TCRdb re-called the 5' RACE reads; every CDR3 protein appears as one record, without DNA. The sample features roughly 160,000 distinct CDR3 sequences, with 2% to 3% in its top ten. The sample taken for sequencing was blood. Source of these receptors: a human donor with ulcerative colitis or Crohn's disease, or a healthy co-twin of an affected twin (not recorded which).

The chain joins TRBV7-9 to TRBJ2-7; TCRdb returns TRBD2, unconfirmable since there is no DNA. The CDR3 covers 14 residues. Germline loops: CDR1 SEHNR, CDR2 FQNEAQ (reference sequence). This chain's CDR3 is CASSSGTSGREQYF.

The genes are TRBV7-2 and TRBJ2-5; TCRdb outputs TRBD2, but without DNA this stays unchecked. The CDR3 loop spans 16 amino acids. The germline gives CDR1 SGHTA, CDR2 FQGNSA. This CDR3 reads CASSLSGSSGQETQYF.

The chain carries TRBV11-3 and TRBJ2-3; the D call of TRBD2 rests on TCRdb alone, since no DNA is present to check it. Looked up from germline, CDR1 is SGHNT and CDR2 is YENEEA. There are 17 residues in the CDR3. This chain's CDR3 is CASSHKSGLAGWSTQYF.

The CDR3 sequence is CASSLVLQGTQYF. This sequence joins TRBV5-1 and TRBJ2-5. Germline V gene lookup returns CDR1 SGHRS and CDR2 YFSETQ. The CDR3 runs to 13 residues.

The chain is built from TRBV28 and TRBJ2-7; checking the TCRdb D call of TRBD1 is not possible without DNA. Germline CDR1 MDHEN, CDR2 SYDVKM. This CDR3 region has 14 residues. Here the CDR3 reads CASLQQGAGYEQYF.

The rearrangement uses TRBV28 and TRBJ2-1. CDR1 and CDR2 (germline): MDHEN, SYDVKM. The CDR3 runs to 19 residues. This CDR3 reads CASSFRPQRVRQINNEQFF. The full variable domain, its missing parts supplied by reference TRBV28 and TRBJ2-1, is DVKVTQSSRYLVKRTGEKVFLECVQDMDHENMFWYRQDPGLGLRLIYFSYDVKMKEKGDIPEGYSVSREKKERFSLILESASTNQTSMYLCASSFRPQRVRQINNEQFFGPGTRLTVL.

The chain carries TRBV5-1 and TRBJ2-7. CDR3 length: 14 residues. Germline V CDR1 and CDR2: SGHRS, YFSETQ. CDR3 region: CASNYVPGSYEQYF.

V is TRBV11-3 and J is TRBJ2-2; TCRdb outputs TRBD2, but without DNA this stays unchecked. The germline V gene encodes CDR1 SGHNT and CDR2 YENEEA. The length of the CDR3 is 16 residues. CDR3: CASSQDQREGTGELFF.

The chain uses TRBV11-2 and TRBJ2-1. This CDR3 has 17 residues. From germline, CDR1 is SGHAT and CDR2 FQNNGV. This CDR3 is CASSSAWTSSSYNEQFF.

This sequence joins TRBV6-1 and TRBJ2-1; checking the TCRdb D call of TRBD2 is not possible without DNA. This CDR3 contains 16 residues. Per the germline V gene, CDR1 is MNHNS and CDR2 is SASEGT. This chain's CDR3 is CASSRHGGRTDNEQFF.

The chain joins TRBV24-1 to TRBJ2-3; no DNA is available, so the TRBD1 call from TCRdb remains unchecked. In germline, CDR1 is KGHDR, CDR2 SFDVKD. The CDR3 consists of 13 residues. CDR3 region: CAIGDRVADTQYF.

The CDR3 sequence: CASSVGPSYEQYF. The chain carries TRBV9 and TRBJ2-7. CDR1 and CDR2 from the germline V gene are SGDLS and YYNGEE. The CDR3 is made up of 13 amino acids.

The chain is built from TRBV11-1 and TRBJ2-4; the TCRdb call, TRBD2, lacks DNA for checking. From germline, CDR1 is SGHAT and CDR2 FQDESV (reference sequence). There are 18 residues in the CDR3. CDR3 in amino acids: CASSPSFGSGRAKNMQYF.

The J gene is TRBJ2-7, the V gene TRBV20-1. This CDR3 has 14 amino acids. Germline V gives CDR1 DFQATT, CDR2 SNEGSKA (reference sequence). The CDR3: CSARDWDGNYEQYF.

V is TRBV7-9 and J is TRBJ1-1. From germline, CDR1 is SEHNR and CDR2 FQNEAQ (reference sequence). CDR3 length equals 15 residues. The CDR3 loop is CASSLVLGQNTEAFF.

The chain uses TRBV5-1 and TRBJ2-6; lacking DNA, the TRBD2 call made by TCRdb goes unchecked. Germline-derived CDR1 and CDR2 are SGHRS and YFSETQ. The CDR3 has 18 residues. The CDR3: CASSYFSGRAHGANVLTF.

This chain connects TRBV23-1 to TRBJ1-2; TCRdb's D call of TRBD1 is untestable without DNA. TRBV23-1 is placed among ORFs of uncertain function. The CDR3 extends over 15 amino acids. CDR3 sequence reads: CASSRPGQIRDGYTF.

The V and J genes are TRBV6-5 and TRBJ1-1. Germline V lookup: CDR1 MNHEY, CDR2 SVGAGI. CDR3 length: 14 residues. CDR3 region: CASSISGLDTEAFF.

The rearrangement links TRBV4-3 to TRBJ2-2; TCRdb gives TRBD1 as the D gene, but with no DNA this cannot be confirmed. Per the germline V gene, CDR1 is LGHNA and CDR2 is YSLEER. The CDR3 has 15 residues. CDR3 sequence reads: CASSPEPWVAGELFF.

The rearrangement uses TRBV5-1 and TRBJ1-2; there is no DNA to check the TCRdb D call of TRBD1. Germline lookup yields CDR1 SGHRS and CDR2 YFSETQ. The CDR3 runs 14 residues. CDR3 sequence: CASSLEGGVGGYTF.

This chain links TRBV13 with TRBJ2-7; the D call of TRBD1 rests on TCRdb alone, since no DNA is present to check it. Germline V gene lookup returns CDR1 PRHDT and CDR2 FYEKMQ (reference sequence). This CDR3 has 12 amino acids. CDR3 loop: CASSLMGGQQYF. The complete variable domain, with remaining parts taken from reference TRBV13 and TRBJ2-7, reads AAGVIQSPRHLIKEKRETATLKCYPIPRHDTVYWYQQGPGQDPQFLISFYEKMQSDKGSIPDRFSAQQFSDYHSELNMSSLELGDSALYFCASSLMGGQQYFGPGTRLTVT.

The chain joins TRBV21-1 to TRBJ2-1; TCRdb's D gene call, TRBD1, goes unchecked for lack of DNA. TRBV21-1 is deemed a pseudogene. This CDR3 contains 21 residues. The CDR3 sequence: CASSKRCPRRDREAKVGEQFF.

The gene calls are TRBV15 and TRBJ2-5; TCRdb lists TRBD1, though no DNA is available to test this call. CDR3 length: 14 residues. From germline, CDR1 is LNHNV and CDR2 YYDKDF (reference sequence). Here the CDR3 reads CATSREPGMETQYF. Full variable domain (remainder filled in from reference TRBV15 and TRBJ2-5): DAMVIQNPRYQVTQFGKPVTLSCSQTLNHNVMYWYQQKSSQAPKLLFHYYDKDFNNEADTPDNFQSRRPNTSFCFLDIRSPGLGDTAMYLCATSREPGMETQYFGPGTRLLVL.

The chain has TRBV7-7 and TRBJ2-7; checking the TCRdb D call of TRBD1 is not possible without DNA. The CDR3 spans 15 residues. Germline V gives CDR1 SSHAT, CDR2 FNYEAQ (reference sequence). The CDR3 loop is CASSLALGQGYEQYF.

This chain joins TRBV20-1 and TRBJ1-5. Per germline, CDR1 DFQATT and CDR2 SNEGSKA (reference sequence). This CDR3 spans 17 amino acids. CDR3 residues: CSARDHLRHSLNQPQHF.

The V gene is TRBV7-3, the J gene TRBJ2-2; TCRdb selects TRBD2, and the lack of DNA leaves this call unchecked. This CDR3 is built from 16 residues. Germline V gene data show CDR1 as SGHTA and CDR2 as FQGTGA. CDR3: CASSPGTSGHTGELFF.

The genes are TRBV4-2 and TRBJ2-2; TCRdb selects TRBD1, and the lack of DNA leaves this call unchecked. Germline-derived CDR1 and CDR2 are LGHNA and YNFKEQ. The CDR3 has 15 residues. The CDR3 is CASSQARGGSGELFF.